This entry describes one TCR beta chain. In the authors' workflow: The assay estimated nucleated cells by amplifying reference gene primers. Profiling relied on immunoSEQ multiplex PCR, and the TCRdb table lists in-frame clones only, not all of them. V, J and clone size are those of that table, while D and trimming were read from the DNA. The data contain fewer than 75,000 clones, 92% of them seen just once; the ten biggest clones take up around 4.3%. These data originate in a study of blood T cell repertoires in COVID-19. On the study more broadly: Nucleic acid was either cDNA or gDNA, and it came from T cells, B-cell-depleted T cells, or PBMCs.

The source of this sequence is a man aged 45-65 years with active COVID-19. Sequences were obtained from peripheral blood.

The CDR3 reads CASSKDSLLGTAFAPYITDTQYF. The CDR3 nucleotides read TGTGCCAGCAGCAAAGACAGCCTCTTAGGGACAGCTTTTGCCCCCTACATCACAGATACGCAGTATTTT. J is TRBJ2-3 and V is TRBV21-1; the table names TRBD1, a call not compared with the DNA. TRBV21-1 is tagged as a pseudogene. The CDR3 is 23 amino acids.